This is a list of T cell receptor beta chains from one sample in a study of blood T cell repertoires in COVID-19. The method was immunoSEQ multiplex PCR; TCRdb's version includes in-frame clones alone and lacks a portion of them. Here the sample spans more than 100,000 clones, over 75% being singletons. Sequenced sample: peripheral blood. The receptors derive from a man of 80 years or more with acute or convalescent COVID-19. Both conserved end residues are part of each CDR3. The order of the fields is J gene, D gene, V gene, clone size, CDR3 DNA, CDR3 protein. The D gene is left open where the match is weak. Rows give clone size only sometimes, using once, few, many, or a class for an expanded clone.

J: TRBJ1-5
D: TRBD1
V: TRBV7-2
size: -
DNA: TGTGCCAGCAGCCCGCGGACAGGGCATCAGCCCCAGCATTTT
CDR3: CASSPRTGHQPQHF

J: TRBJ1-2
D: -
V: TRBV5-6
size: -
DNA: TGTGCCAGCACACTGACAGGCCCCGATGGCTACACCTTC
CDR3: CASTLTGPDGYTF

J: TRBJ2-7
D: TRBD2
V: TRBV28
size: -
DNA: TGTGCCAGCAGTTTCACTCTAGCGGACCTTTCCTACGAGCAGTACTTC
CDR3: CASSFTLADLSYEQYF

J: TRBJ1-1
D: -
V: TRBV5-1
size: -
DNA: TGCGCCAGCAGCCCGGGTTATGGCCTGTTGAACACTGAAGCTTTCTTT
CDR3: CASSPGYGLLNTEAFF

J: TRBJ2-5
D: TRBD2
V: TRBV7-2
size: -
DNA: TGTGCCAGCAGTTTAGCGGGAGTTAGTGAGACCCAGTACTTC
CDR3: CASSLAGVSETQYF

J: TRBJ2-1
D: TRBD2
V: TRBV13
size: -
DNA: TGTGCCAGCAGCTACGGGAGGGCCATGTACAATGAGCAGTTCTTC
CDR3: CASSYGRAMYNEQFF

J: TRBJ1-5
D: TRBD1
V: TRBV5-5
size: -
DNA: TGTGCCAGCAGCTCTGGGGACAGGACCATGCAGCCCCAGCATTTT
CDR3: CASSSGDRTMQPQHF

J: TRBJ1-2
D: TRBD1
V: TRBV28
size: -
DNA: TGTGCCAGCAGCGGAACAGGGGGCACTCCTGAGGGTTATGGCTACACCTTC
CDR3: CASSGTGGTPEGYGYTF

J: TRBJ1-2
D: -
V: TRBV11-2
size: few
DNA: TGTGCCAGCAGCCAGCCGACGGGGTTCAGTGGCTACACCTTC
CDR3: CASSQPTGFSGYTF

J: TRBJ2-3
D: -
V: TRBV7-3
size: -
DNA: TGTGCCAGCAGCTTAACCGGACTAACTAGCACAGATACGCAGTATTTT
CDR3: CASSLTGLTSTDTQYF

J: TRBJ2-7
D: TRBD2
V: TRBV12-3/TRBV12-4
size: -
DNA: TGTGCCAGCAGTCGGGGGGAAGAGCAGTACTTC
CDR3: CASSRGEEQYF

J: TRBJ2-1
D: TRBD2
V: TRBV18
size: -
DNA: TGTGCCAGCTCACCCGGGACTAGCGGGGGGGCCTGGGTCCATGAGCAGTTCTTC
CDR3: CASSPGTSGGAWVHEQFF

J: TRBJ2-1
D: TRBD2
V: TRBV5-1
size: once
DNA: TGCGCCAGCAGCTTGGCCGGTCTAGCGGGAGCCGGGGGCTACAATGAGCAGTTCTTC
CDR3: CASSLAGLAGAGGYNEQFF

J: TRBJ2-1
D: -
V: TRBV18
size: -
DNA: TGTGCCAGCTCACCCTCAGCCTACAATGAGCAGTTCTTC
CDR3: CASSPSAYNEQFF

J: TRBJ1-2
D: TRBD1
V: TRBV11-2
size: once
DNA: TGTGCCAGCAGCTTAGTCGGGGGACAGGGAAACTATGGCTACACCTTC
CDR3: CASSLVGGQGNYGYTF

J: TRBJ2-2
D: TRBD1
V: TRBV30
size: -
DNA: TGTGCCTGGAAGCGGACAGGCACGAACACCGGGGAGCTGTTTTTT
CDR3: CAWKRTGTNTGELFF

J: TRBJ1-5
D: -
V: TRBV5-3
size: -
DNA: TGTGCCAGAAGCTCCGAACCCCAGGGGCGAGGGAATCAGCCCCAGCATTTT
CDR3: CARSSEPQGRGNQPQHF

J: TRBJ2-7
D: -
V: TRBV4-2
size: -
DNA: TGTGCCAGCAGCAAGCGCGACGAGCAGTACTTC
CDR3: CASSKRDEQYF